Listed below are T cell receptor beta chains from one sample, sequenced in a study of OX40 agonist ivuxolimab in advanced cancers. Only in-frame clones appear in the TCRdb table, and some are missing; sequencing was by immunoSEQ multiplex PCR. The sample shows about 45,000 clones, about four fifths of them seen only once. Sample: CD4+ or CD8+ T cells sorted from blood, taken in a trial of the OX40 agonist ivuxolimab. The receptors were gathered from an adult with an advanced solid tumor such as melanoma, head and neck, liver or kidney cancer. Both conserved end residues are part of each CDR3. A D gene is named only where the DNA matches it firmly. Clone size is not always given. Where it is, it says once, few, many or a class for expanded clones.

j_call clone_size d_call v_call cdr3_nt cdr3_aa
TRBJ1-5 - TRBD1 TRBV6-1 TGTGCCAGCAGTGAGGGGACAGGGGGTGGTCAGCCCCAGCATTTT CASSEGTGGGQPQHF
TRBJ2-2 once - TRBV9 TGTGCCAGCAGCGGCGAGAGCAGGAACACCGGGGAGCTGTTTTTT CASSGESRNTGELFF
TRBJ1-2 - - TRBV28 TGTGCCAGCAGTTCGTCGAACTATGGCTACACCTTC CASSSSNYGYTF
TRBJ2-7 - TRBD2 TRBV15 TGTGCCACCAGCAGAGATCAGGGAGGGGTCCCCTACGAGCAGTACTTC CATSRDQGGVPYEQYF
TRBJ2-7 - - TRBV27 TGTGCCAGCAGTCCCTCCCTGGGACCCTACGAGCAGTACTTC CASSPSLGPYEQYF
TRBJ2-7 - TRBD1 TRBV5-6 TGTGCCAGCAGCCCTAGGACAGGGACCGATTACTACGAGCAGTACTTC CASSPRTGTDYYEQYF
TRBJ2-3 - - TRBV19 TGTGCCAGTACCCGGCAGGGCACAGATACGCAGTATTTT CASTRQGTDTQYF
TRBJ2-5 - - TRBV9 TGTGCCAGCAGCGTTTTAGGCCGTCAAGAGACCCAGTACTTC CASSVLGRQETQYF
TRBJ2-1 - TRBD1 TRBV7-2 TGTGCCAGCAGCTTCGGGACAGGATCCCATGAGCAGTTCTTC CASSFGTGSHEQFF
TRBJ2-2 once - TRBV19 TGTGCCAGTAGTTATTCCGACGGAGCCGGGGAGCTGTTTTTT CASSYSDGAGELFF
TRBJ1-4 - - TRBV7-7 TGTGCTAGCAGCTTAAGCGCAACTAATGAAAAACTGTTTTTT CASSLSATNEKLFF
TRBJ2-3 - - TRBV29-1 TGCAGCGTTGCATTGACAGTAACAGATACGCAGTATTTT CSVALTVTDTQYF
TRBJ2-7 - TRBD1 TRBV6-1 TGTGCCAGCAGTCTTCGACAGGGGGACGAGCAGTACTTC CASSLRQGDEQYF
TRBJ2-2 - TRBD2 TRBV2 TGTGCCAGCAGAGGAGCGGGAGGTACAACCGGGGAGCTGTTTTTT CASRGAGGTTGELFF
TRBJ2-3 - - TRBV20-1 TGCAGTGCTATTACAGGGGATACGCAGTATTTT CSAITGDTQYF
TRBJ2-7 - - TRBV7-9 TGTGCCAGCAGGCCCCGGCTTGGACAGAGACACTACGAGCAGTACTTC CASRPRLGQRHYEQYF
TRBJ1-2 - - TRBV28 TGTGCCAGCAGTACCAGTGGTGCGCGGAGACTTTACTATGGCTACACCTTC CASSTSGARRLYYGYTF
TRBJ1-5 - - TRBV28 TGTGCCACTCACAGGGCAGTAGGTTTGCAGCCCCAGCATTTT CATHRAVGLQPQHF
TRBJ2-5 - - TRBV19 TGTGCCAGTCATTCGGGAAGTCTTCAGGGTGCGGGCGGGGAGACCCAGTACTTC CASHSGSLQGAGGETQYF
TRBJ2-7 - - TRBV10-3 TGTGCCATCAGCGGGGGGACAGCCCTTGGAGGCTCCTACGAGCAGTACTTC CAISGGTALGGSYEQYF
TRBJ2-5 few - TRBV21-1 TGTGCCAGCAGCAAGCTCCGCCGTAGAGCTAGAGAGACCCAGTACTTC CASSKLRRRARETQYF
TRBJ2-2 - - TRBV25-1 TGTGCCAGCTCGGGGGTCGGCACCGGGGAGCTGTTTTTT CASSGVGTGELFF
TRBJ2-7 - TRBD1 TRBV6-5 TGTGCCAGCAGACCCCGGGACAGGGGATACGAGCAGTACTTC CASRPRDRGYEQYF
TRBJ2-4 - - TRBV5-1 TGCGCCAGCAGCGGTGGACAGACTTTTGGGATTCAGTACTTC CASSGGQTFGIQYF
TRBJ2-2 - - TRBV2 TGTGCCAGCTGCTACCCCTCCTCCTTCGACGGGAGAAAAACCGGGGAGCTGTTTTTT CASCYPSSFDGRKTGELFF
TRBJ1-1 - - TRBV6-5 TGTGCCAGCTCCTCGGGGGGCCTAGCTGAAGCTTTCTTT CASSSGGLAEAFF